This T cell receptor (beta chain) was sequenced for a study of blood T cell repertoires in COVID-19. In the study overall: The cDNA or gDNA used as material had been derived from T cells, B-cell-depleted T cells, or PBMCs.

V lost 11 bases and J lost 1, with 14 bases in between. The CDR3 is 13 residues long. Germline CDR1 reads MNHEY; CDR2 reads SMNVEV (reference sequence). Assay: immunoSEQ multiplex PCR; the TCRdb copy retains only in-frame clones and omits some. The sample carries around 91,000 clones, 79% recorded once. The J gene is TRBJ1-1, the V gene TRBV27; the D gene is possibly TRBD1 (5 bases). The sequencing sample was made of peripheral blood. The TCR originated in an elderly woman with active or convalescent COVID-19. The DNA of the CDR3 is TGTGCCTCTCGGGGGGGGACGAACACTGAAGCTTTCTTT. As protein: CASRGGTNTEAFF.